This TCR beta chain stems from a study of siplizumab effects on memory and regulatory T cells. Sequenced by immunoSEQ multiplex PCR; TCRdb stores in-frame clones only, minus some. The sample holds about 120,000 clones, 80% to 95% seen once. Whole-study findings and limits: Only a minor fraction of alloreactive clones mapped to unstimulated subsets.

There are 16 residues in the CDR3. The germline V gene encodes CDR1 SGHRS and CDR2 YFSETQ. V was clipped by 4 bases and J by 1 base, with 15 bases between them. For this clone: Its matching antigen is unknown.

The chain has TRBV5-1 and TRBJ2-1, with TRBD1 as a possible D gene (5 bases). The sequencing input was non-Treg CD4+ T cells sorted from blood. The TCR was taken from a human donor in good health. The CDR3 here is CASSDTQGLSYNEQFF. In DNA form, the CDR3 reads TGCGCCAGCAGCGATACCCAGGGTCTGTCCTACAATGAGCAGTTCTTC.